This is a list of T cell receptor beta chains from one sample in a study of blood T cell repertoires in COVID-19. The table came from immunoSEQ multiplex PCR; TCRdb's copy has only in-frame clones and leaves some out. The sample lists about 190,000 clones; 83% were seen once. The sequenced material came from peripheral blood. The source is a man aged 45-65 years with active or convalescent COVID-19. Each CDR3 is given with its conserved first and last residue. The D gene is left open where the match is weak. The size of a clone is reported for some rows only, either as once, few or many, or as a class for expanded clones.

NA TRBJ2-7 TRBV12-3/TRBV12-4 NA TGTGCCAGCAGTTTGGCCAGCTCCTACGAGCAGTACTTC CASSLASSYEQYF
TRBD2 TRBJ2-3 TRBV5-1 NA TGCGCCAGCAGCTTAGGACTAGCAGTTGCAGATACGCAGTATTTT CASSLGLAVADTQYF
NA TRBJ2-1 TRBV28 NA TGTGCCAGCAAAAAACAACGCGGGTTAAATGAGCAGTTCTTC CASKKQRGLNEQFF
TRBD1 TRBJ1-2 TRBV7-2 NA TGTGCCAGCAGCTTAAACAGGGGGGAATATGGCTACACCTTC CASSLNRGEYGYTF
NA TRBJ1-1 TRBV10-3 NA TGTGCCATCAGTGCTACGGGAAACACTGAAGCTTTCTTT CAISATGNTEAFF
TRBD1 TRBJ1-3 TRBV6-1 NA TGTGCCAGCAGTGCGACAGGGGGACTTGGAGGAAACACCATATATTTT CASSATGGLGGNTIYF
NA TRBJ2-3 TRBV27 NA TGTGCCAGCAGTTTATCGGCAGGGTGGGATACGCAGTATTTT CASSLSAGWDTQYF
TRBD2 TRBJ2-1 TRBV6-1 NA TGTGCCAGCAGTGAATCGGTTCTAGCGGGTAATGAGCAGTTCTTC CASSESVLAGNEQFF
NA TRBJ2-1 TRBV2 NA TGTGCCAGCAGCGTCCGACTAGGTAACAATGAGCAGTTCTTC CASSVRLGNNEQFF
NA TRBJ1-5 TRBV6-5 NA TGTGCCAGTCAGACTGGTAGCAATCAGCCCCAGCATTTT CASQTGSNQPQHF
TRBD1 TRBJ1-2 TRBV6-5 once TGTGCCAGCAGAGATGGGACAGGGCCCTATGGCTACACCTTC CASRDGTGPYGYTF
NA TRBJ2-3 TRBV18 once TGTGCCAGCTCACCAAACGCAGCGGCAGATACGCAGTATTTT CASSPNAAADTQYF
NA TRBJ2-3 TRBV18 once TGTGCCAGCTCACCCCTACCTCGCACAGATACGCAGTATTTT CASSPLPRTDTQYF
NA TRBJ1-2 TRBV6-5 NA TGTGCCAGCAGTTACGACAGACATGAATCCTATGGCTACACCTTC CASSYDRHESYGYTF
NA TRBJ2-7 TRBV10-3 NA TGTGCCATCAGTAACAACAGGGTCCACGAGCAGTACTTC CAISNNRVHEQYF
NA TRBJ1-1 TRBV28 NA TGTGCCAGCATCTCCCAGGAGGGAGGGGGGACTGAAGCTTTCTTT CASISQEGGGTEAFF
TRBD2 TRBJ2-1 TRBV2 NA TGTGCCAGCACTAGCGGCTACAATGAGCAGTTCTTC CASTSGYNEQFF
NA TRBJ1-6 TRBV2 NA TGTGCCAGCAGTGATGGAGGGGTCCTTAATTCACCCCTCCACTTT CASSDGGVLNSPLHF
NA TRBJ1-1 TRBV18 NA TGTGCCAGCTCACCACTAGTGAACACTGAAGCTTTCTTT CASSPLVNTEAFF
TRBD1 TRBJ2-2 TRBV19 few TGTGCCAGTAGTATCCTATCACCTCGACAGGGGCATACCGGGGAGCTGTTTTTT CASSILSPRQGHTGELFF
TRBD1 TRBJ2-5 TRBV7-2 NA TGTGCCAGCAGTATTCCCCCAGGGGGGACCCAGTACTTC CASSIPPGGTQYF
TRBD2 TRBJ2-7 TRBV5-4 few TGTGCCAGCAGCTTGGAGGGACTAGTAAGCGAGCAGTACTTC CASSLEGLVSEQYF
TRBD1 TRBJ2-7 TRBV5-1 NA TGCGCCAGCAGCTTGGGACAGGGGGTCTACGAGCAGTACTTC CASSLGQGVYEQYF
NA TRBJ2-1 TRBV7-9 NA TGTGCCAGCAGCTTACGTCCCAATGAGCAGTTCTTC CASSLRPNEQFF
NA TRBJ1-5 TRBV7-2 NA TGTGCCAGCAGCTTGGGAGGGTTGGGTCAGCCCCAGCATTTT CASSLGGLGQPQHF
TRBD1 TRBJ1-6 TRBV4-1 NA TGCGCCAGCAGCCAAGCAGGGACAGGCGGACCTAGCTCCTATAATTCACCCCTCCACTTT CASSQAGTGGPSSYNSPLHF
TRBD2 TRBJ2-5 TRBV27 few TGTGCCAGCAGTTTCACTAGCGTTCCAGAGACCCAGTACTTC CASSFTSVPETQYF
TRBD1 TRBJ1-1 TRBV6-4 few TGTGCCAGCAGTGTGGAGCCGGGACAGGGGTTGGGAGCTTTCTTT CASSVEPGQGLGAFF
TRBD2 TRBJ2-1 TRBV29-1 few TGCAGCGCCAGACTAGCGGGAGTCTACAATGAGCAGTTCTTC CSARLAGVYNEQFF
NA TRBJ1-3 TRBV3-1/TRBV3-2 once TGTGCCAGCAGCCGGGGGCTTACCTCTGGAAACACCATATATTTT CASSRGLTSGNTIYF
NA TRBJ2-7 TRBV29-1 NA TGCAGCGTAGGACACCGCTCCCCTACCTACGAGCAGTACTTC CSVGHRSPTYEQYF
TRBD2 TRBJ2-3 TRBV5-1 NA TGCGCCAGCAGCCGAATCCTAGCGGGGGGGCCAGGAGATACGCAGTATTTT CASSRILAGGPGDTQYF
NA TRBJ1-4 TRBV6-5 NA TGTGCCAGCAGTTACAGGGGTACCCCTCTTGGAGAAAAACTGTTTTTT CASSYRGTPLGEKLFF
TRBD1 TRBJ1-2 TRBV7-9 NA TGTGCCCTCATTCCACAGGGGGTTTCCTATGGCTACACCTTC CALIPQGVSYGYTF
TRBD1 TRBJ1-5 TRBV15 NA TGTGCCACCAGCAAAGGGGACAGCCGTTTAACGGCCCAGCATTTT CATSKGDSRLTAQHF
NA TRBJ2-3 TRBV3-1/TRBV3-2 NA TGTGCCAGCAGCCAACTATCTAGCAGGTCAGATACGCAGTATTTT CASSQLSSRSDTQYF
NA TRBJ1-5 TRBV6-5 NA TGTGCCAGCAGCCATCAGGGCCCCAATCAGCCCCAGCATTTT CASSHQGPNQPQHF
TRBD1 TRBJ1-2 TRBV12-5 few TGTGCTAGTGGAAACGGACAGGGCTATGGCTACACCTTC CASGNGQGYGYTF
NA TRBJ2-3 TRBV4-3 NA TGCGCCAGCAGCCAAGATATGACGGGGGGCACAGATACGCAGTATTTT CASSQDMTGGTDTQYF
TRBD2 TRBJ2-5 TRBV7-3 NA TGTGCCAGCAGCCCGCAAGCGGGAGGGGGAGAGACCCAGTACTTC CASSPQAGGGETQYF
NA TRBJ1-2 TRBV7-2 NA TGTGCCAGCAGCCCCGGACTGATTTCCTATGGCTACACCTTC CASSPGLISYGYTF
TRBD1 TRBJ2-7 TRBV27 NA TGTGCCAGCAGGGGACAGGGAAGGTACTACGAGCAGTACTTC CASRGQGRYYEQYF
NA TRBJ2-2 TRBV28 NA TGTGCCAGCACCCCAAACGAGGCTAGCCAGAACACCGGGGAGCTGTTTTTT CASTPNEASQNTGELFF
NA TRBJ1-3 TRBV18 NA TGTGCCAGCTCACCCGGACAGATTAACTCTGGAAACACCATATATTTT CASSPGQINSGNTIYF
NA TRBJ1-1 TRBV11-2 NA TGTGCCAGCAGCTTAAGATCGGGGGTTGGGGCTTTCTTT CASSLRSGVGAFF
NA TRBJ1-2 TRBV4-3 NA TGCGCCAGCAGCCCCTATCTCTCCGGGGGCTACACCTTC CASSPYLSGGYTF
TRBD1 TRBJ1-5 TRBV15 NA TGTGCCACCAGCATGACCGGGACAGGGGGCGACCTCAATCAGCCCCAGCATTTT CATSMTGTGGDLNQPQHF
TRBD2 TRBJ2-1 TRBV19 NA TGTGCCAGTAGTGCCTGGACTAGCGGGCTTACCAATGAGCAGTTCTTC CASSAWTSGLTNEQFF
TRBD2 TRBJ2-3 TRBV9 once TGTGCCAGCACCATAGGACTAGCGCATTACAGCACAGATACGCAGTATTTT CASTIGLAHYSTDTQYF
NA TRBJ1-6 TRBV30 once TGTGCCTGTGGTGGAGGGGTTACACCCCTCCACTTT CACGGGVTPLHF
NA TRBJ1-4 TRBV7-9 NA TGTGCCAGCAGCCCGTCGGAAGGGGCTATTGATGAAAAACTGTTTTTT CASSPSEGAIDEKLFF
NA TRBJ1-5 TRBV2 many TGTGCCAGCAGCCTTCGGGGGGGTTCAGGGGATCAGCCCCAGCATTTT CASSLRGGSGDQPQHF
NA TRBJ1-5 TRBV19 NA TGTGCCAGTAGAGACACGACCCGTGGGCCCCAGCATTTT CASRDTTRGPQHF
TRBD2 TRBJ2-1 TRBV9 NA TGTGCCAGCAGCGTTACCGGGACTAGCGGGAGCAATGAGCAGTTCTTC CASSVTGTSGSNEQFF
NA TRBJ2-6 TRBV10-3 NA TGTGCCATCAACCAGGCCGTAGATGGGGCCAACGTCCTGACTTTC CAINQAVDGANVLTF
TRBD2 TRBJ2-3 TRBV9 NA TGTGCCAGTAAGCGGGGGCTCGACACAGATACGCAGTATTTT CASKRGLDTDTQYF
TRBD1 TRBJ2-7 TRBV12-5 NA TGTGCTAGTGGTCAGGGGACAGGCGACGAGCAGTACTTC CASGQGTGDEQYF
TRBD2 TRBJ2-3 TRBV12-5 NA TGTGCTAGTGGTCGGACTAGCGTAAGCACAGATACGCAGTATTTT CASGRTSVSTDTQYF
NA TRBJ2-7 TRBV10-3 NA TGTGCCATCAGGCAGGTCTTCCAGGGGGAGCAGTACTTC CAIRQVFQGEQYF
TRBD2 TRBJ2-3 TRBV6-5 NA TGTGCCAGCAGTTACGGTCAGGGAGGGATAGATACGCAGTATTTT CASSYGQGGIDTQYF